Only one count was recorded for the clone carrying this T cell receptor (beta chain). This record comes from a study of blood T cell repertoires in COVID-19. Clones were read by immunoSEQ multiplex PCR, and TCRdb kept only the in-frame ones, dropping some. The sample records about 82,000 clones, around 80% being singletons. CDR3 size: 15 residues. CDR1 is GTSNPN and CDR2 is SVGIG in the germline V gene (reference sequence). Trimming at V came to 4 bases and at J to 2 bases, leaving 7 bases not matched to a gene. The chain uses TRBV30 and TRBJ2-3; TRBD2 agrees at 9 bases. This clonotype was sampled from a woman aged 40 to 50 with active or convalescent COVID-19. The sequenced material came from peripheral blood. CDR3 DNA sequence: TGTGCCTGGAATTCAGCGGGGGGAAACACAGATACGCAGTATTTT. It encodes CAWNSAGGNTDTQYF.